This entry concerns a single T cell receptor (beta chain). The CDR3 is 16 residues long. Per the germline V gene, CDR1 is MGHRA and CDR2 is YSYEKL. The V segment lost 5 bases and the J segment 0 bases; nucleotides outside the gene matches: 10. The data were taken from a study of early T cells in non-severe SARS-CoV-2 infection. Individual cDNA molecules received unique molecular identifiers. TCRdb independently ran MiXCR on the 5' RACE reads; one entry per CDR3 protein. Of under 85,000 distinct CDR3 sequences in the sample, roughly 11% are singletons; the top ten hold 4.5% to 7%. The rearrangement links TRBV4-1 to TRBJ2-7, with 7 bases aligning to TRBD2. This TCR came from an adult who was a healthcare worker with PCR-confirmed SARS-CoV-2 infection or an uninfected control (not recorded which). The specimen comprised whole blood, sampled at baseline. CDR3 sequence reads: CASSAKLATFSYEQYF. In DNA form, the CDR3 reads TGCGCCAGCAGCGCCAAACTAGCGACTTTCTCCTACGAGCAGTACTTC.